These 10 T cell receptor beta chains came from one sample sequenced in a study of Tregs in tolerant kidney transplant recipients. Clones were read by immunoSEQ multiplex PCR, and TCRdb kept only the in-frame ones, dropping some. The sample yields over 85,000 clones, roughly 93% seen once. The sequencing here drew on CD4+ T cells from blood, taken before the transplant. The receptors stem from a human donor who received a combined kidney and bone marrow transplant.

The rearrangement uses TRBV7-2 and TRBJ2-7; D possibly corresponds to TRBD2 (5 bases). The length of the CDR3 is 16 residues. The germline V gene encodes CDR1 SGHTA and CDR2 FQGNSA. Trimming took off 5 bases at V and 3 bases at J, with 20 bases between the two ends. The CDR3 is CASSRSLAQVVYEQYF. Here the CDR3 DNA reads TGTGCCAGCAGCCGATCGCTAGCCCAAGTCGTCTACGAGCAGTACTTC.

This chain uses TRBV28 with TRBJ1-5; the D is unclear. Trimming stripped 3 bases from V and 0 bases from J, with 12 bases between. The CDR3 is 16 amino acids. Germline loops: CDR1 MDHEN, CDR2 SYDVKM. In DNA form, the CDR3 reads TGTGCCAGCAGTTTGGAGGGTTCCTATAGCAATCAGCCCCAGCATTTT. Translating gives CASSLEGSYSNQPQHF.

The chain recombines TRBV7-6 with TRBJ1-1; D gene ambiguous. Germline-derived CDR1 and CDR2 are SGHVS and FNYEAQ. Trimming left V 4 bases short and J 4 bases short, with 19 bases between. This CDR3 region has 16 residues. The CDR3 coding sequence is TGTGCCAGCAGCTCCCTTCCGGTGGGAGGAGGCACTGAAGCTTTCTTT. Translation: CASSSLPVGGGTEAFF.

The chain recombines TRBV18 with TRBJ1-2, with 7 bases aligning to TRBD1. With V trimmed by 2 bases and J by 8 bases, 11 bases remained unmatched. The germline V gene has CDR1 KGHSH and CDR2 LQKENI. The CDR3 extends over 15 amino acids. The CDR3 bases are TGTGCCAGCTCACCAGAAGGGGGCCCTCAGAAAGGCTACACCTTC. Its translation is CASSPEGGPQKGYTF.

J is TRBJ2-2 and V is TRBV9; TRBD2 is a possible D gene (7 bases). Looked up from germline, CDR1 is SGDLS and CDR2 is YYNGEE. Trimming took off 1 base at V and 7 bases at J, with 14 bases between the two ends. The CDR3 sequence is 15 residues long. The CDR3, as DNA: TGTGCCAGCAGCGTATTCGGGGGGCGGGACGGGGAGCTGTTTTTT. Its protein product is CASSVFGGRDGELFF.

The rearrangement joins TRBV5-1 to TRBJ2-3; 8 nucleotides match TRBD1. Germline loops: CDR1 SGHRS, CDR2 YFSETQ. V lost 3 bases, J lost 7 bases, and 10 bases stayed unmatched. CDR3 size: 15 residues. CDR3 in amino acids: CASSSGQGRGYTQYF. The CDR3 nucleotides are TGCGCCAGCAGCTCTGGACAGGGCCGCGGATATACGCAGTATTTT.

The V and J genes are TRBV18 and TRBJ1-4; possible D gene TRBD1, 6 bases. Trimming left V 6 bases short and J 5 bases short, with 19 bases between. Per germline, CDR1 KGHSH and CDR2 LQKENI. This CDR3 spans 16 amino acids. CDR3: CASSLTGQNLNEKLFF. CDR3 DNA sequence: TGTGCCAGCTCCCTTACCGGACAGAACCTCAATGAAAAACTGTTTTTT.

This rearrangement joins TRBV4-1 to TRBJ2-3; D not resolved. The length of the CDR3 is 15 residues. Germline V lookup: CDR1 MGHRA, CDR2 YSYEKL. The V end was cut by 4 bases, the J end by 2 bases, with 13 bases between. The CDR3 region is CASSPWPQITDTQYF. In DNA form, the CDR3 reads TGCGCCAGCAGCCCGTGGCCCCAAATCACAGATACGCAGTATTTT.

The chain couples TRBV7-2 to TRBJ2-7; 9 bases agree with TRBD2. Trimming removed 2 bases from V and 8 bases from J; junction bases left unmatched: 7. The CDR3 runs to 14 residues. Looked up from germline, CDR1 is SGHTA and CDR2 is FQGNSA. Here the CDR3 reads CASSLPPLAGKQYF. As DNA, the CDR3 is TGTGCCAGCAGCTTACCGCCTCTAGCGGGGAAGCAGTACTTC. Together with reference TRBV7-2 and TRBJ2-7, the CDR3 gives the full variable domain: GAGVSQSPSNKVTEKGKDVELRCDPISGHTALYWYRQSLGQGLEFLIYFQGNSAPDKSGLPSDRFSAERTGGSVSTLTIQRTQQEDSAVYLCASSLPPLAGKQYFGPGTRLTVT.

This clone came up a few times. The CDR3 sequence is CASRNNPGQPTLEAFF. DNA for the CDR3: TGCGCCAGCAGAAATAACCCGGGACAGCCAACTCTTGAAGCTTTCTTT. The genes are TRBV4-1 and TRBJ1-1; 7 positions match TRBD1. Germline CDR1 is MGHRA and CDR2 is YSYEKL. J gave up 7 bases and V 6 bases, and 17 bases lay outside the gene matches. The CDR3 is 16 residues long.